The rows below give T cell receptor beta chains drawn from one sample of a study of T cell repertoires in cytomegalovirus infection. TCRdb passed the reads through MiXCR, listing each CDR3 protein once. The sample has fewer than 1,000,000 distinct CDR3 sequences, around 30% seen once. Their specific antigens are unknown. The sequencing here drew on cultured CD8+ T cells from PBMCs, taken from culture after CMV antigen stimulation. All receptors come from a human donor in good health (CMV status not recorded). Some clones in this sample may be carry-over from other donors' samples. Both conserved end residues are part of each CDR3. Fields, in order: J gene, clone size, V gene, D gene, CDR3 protein, CDR3 DNA. A D gene is named only where the DNA matches it firmly. Clone sizes are given selectively: once, few, many, or a class where the clone is expanded.

TRBJ2-1,many,TRBV7-6,TRBD2,CASSSSGGAWNEQFF,TGTGCCAGCAGCTCTAGCGGGGGGGCCTGGAATGAGCAGTTCTTC
TRBJ1-5,NA,TRBV4-1,TRBD1,CASSQTRGQPQHF,TGCGCCAGCAGCCAAACCAGGGGGCAGCCCCAGCATTTT
TRBJ1-1,many,TRBV7-8,NA,CASSLARGGNTEAFF,TGTGCCAGCAGCTTAGCGCGGGGGGGAAACACTGAAGCTTTCTTT
TRBJ1-2,few,TRBV12-3/TRBV12-4,TRBD1,CASSLESTGGYGYTF,TGTGCCAGCAGTTTAGAGTCCACAGGGGGTTATGGCTACACCTTC
TRBJ1-2,NA,TRBV27,NA,CASGGSYGYTF,TGTGCCAGCGGGGGCAGCTATGGCTACACCTTC
TRBJ2-4,few,TRBV11-2,TRBD2,CASSLGGVGLAGKNIQYF,TGTGCCAGCAGCTTAGGTGGCGTCGGGCTAGCGGGGAAAAACATTCAGTACTTC
TRBJ1-5,NA,TRBV20-1,NA,CSARGFIMNQPQHF,TGCAGTGCTAGGGGATTTATCATGAATCAGCCCCAGCATTTT
TRBJ2-2,once,TRBV12-3/TRBV12-4,TRBD1,CASSWDRATGELFF,TGTGCCAGCAGCTGGGACAGGGCCACCGGGGAGCTGTTTTTT
TRBJ1-1,few,TRBV7-9,NA,CASSTTRTNTEAFF,TGTGCCAGCAGCACTACACGGACGAACACTGAAGCTTTCTTT
TRBJ1-2,NA,TRBV27,NA,CASSPPGNRGYTF,TGTGCCAGCAGTCCCCCCGGGAATCGTGGCTACACCTTC
TRBJ1-1,NA,TRBV5-5,NA,CASSSWTARDTEAFF,TGTGCCAGCAGCTCCTGGACGGCCCGGGACACTGAAGCTTTCTTT
TRBJ2-3,few,TRBV28,TRBD1,CASIPASRTGPFQQYF,TGTGCCAGCATCCCGGCGAGCCGGACAGGGCCCTTTCAGCAGTATTTT
TRBJ2-7,NA,TRBV19,NA,CASNDRYPREQYF,TGTGCCAGTAACGACAGGTACCCTAGGGAGCAGTACTTC
TRBJ1-1,NA,TRBV13,TRBD1,CASSLGPGQGLEAFF,TGTGCCAGCAGCTTAGGCCCGGGACAGGGGTTGGAAGCTTTCTTT